The following is a TCR beta chain sequence with its context. This sample was included in a study of blood T cell repertoires in COVID-19. Assignments of participants to cohorts depended upon their own reported clinical history. Here immunoSEQ multiplex PCR was the method, and the copy in TCRdb shows in-frame clones only, minus some. The sample lists about 210,000 clones; roughly 79% were seen once. Sequencing was performed on PBMCs or T cells enriched from blood (not recorded which). The receptor was derived from a woman between 50 and 59 years old with acute COVID-19.

CDR3 amino acids: CASSAQRGGSYEQYF. The DNA of the CDR3 is TGTGCCAGCTCCGCCCAGCGCGGGGGGTCCTACGAGCAGTACTTC. J is TRBJ2-7 and V is TRBV18; 8 nucleotides line up with TRBD2. The CDR3 extends over 15 amino acids. Germline V lookup: CDR1 KGHSH, CDR2 LQKENI. With 6 bases clipped from V and 1 base from J, the junction kept 8 bases outside the gene matches.